Presented here are 5 T cell receptor beta chains from one specimen sequenced in a study of blood T cells in healthy people across ages. A sample-barcoded 5' primer and a J-beta primer mix were used in a second PCR of roughly 7 to 12 cycles. TCRdb re-called the 5' RACE reads through MiXCR, storing one row per CDR3 protein. The table lists more than 600,000 distinct CDR3 sequences, more than 20% of them singletons. The same sample was also studied in work on T cells of mothers and their children.

The sample comprised blood. The receptors were gathered from a boy between 10 and 17 years old in good health.

This clonotype was observed a few times. CDR3 bases: TGTGCCAGCAGCTCGAACCCCGGGAGGGCAGATACGCAGTATTTT. Its protein product is CASSSNPGRADTQYF. The rearrangement links TRBV7-6 to TRBJ2-3; 8 bases match TRBD2. Per the germline V gene, CDR1 is SGHVS and CDR2 is FNYEAQ. Unmatched junction bases numbered 7, after V lost 4 bases and J lost 4 bases. The CDR3 is made up of 15 amino acids.

The V call is TRBV27, the J call TRBJ2-1, with TRBD2 matching 7 bases. The J call may be in error: the DNA end matches TRBJ2-5 better. The V gene's germline CDR1 is MNHEY and CDR2 SMNVEV (reference sequence). The CDR3 runs 15 residues. This CDR3 is CASQGLAGEGETQYF. CDR3 coding DNA: TGTGCCAGCCAGGGACTGGCGGGAGAGGGAGAGACCCAGTACTTC.

V gene TRBV27 combines with J gene TRBJ2-7; tentative D call: TRBD1 (5 bases). Germline assignment: CDR1 MNHEY and CDR2 SMNVEV (reference sequence). V lost 3 bases and J 8 bases, leaving 11 bases between the germline ends. This CDR3 contains 12 residues. CDR3 DNA sequence: TGTGCCAGCAGTTTCCCAGGGTCAAAGCAGTACTTC. Amino acids: CASSFPGSKQYF.

The chain couples TRBV28 to TRBJ2-1; 7 bases are shared with TRBD2. The DNA end lines up better with TRBJ2-7; the J call may be wrong. The germline V gene encodes CDR1 MDHEN and CDR2 SYDVKM. The CDR3 extends over 14 amino acids. CDR3 amino acids: CASSSPSGGYEQYF. The CDR3 DNA is TGTGCCAGCAGTTCTCCCTCGGGAGGCTACGAGCAGTACTTC.

The V gene is TRBV6-5, the J gene TRBJ1-4; TRBD1 agrees at 7 bases. Germline CDR1 is MNHEY and CDR2 is SVGAGI. The CDR3 extends over 16 amino acids. The V and J ends lost 2 bases and 4 bases, in that order; junction bases with no gene match: 7. The chain's CDR3 is CASSYGQGGINEKLFF. CDR3 DNA: TGTGCCAGCAGTTACGGCCAGGGGGGAATTAATGAAAAACTGTTTTTT.